The clone carrying this TCR beta chain was detected only a few times. This entry is derived from a study of patients and donors after allogeneic stem cell transplantation. MiXCR was run by TCRdb on the RT-PCR reads, yielding one entry per CDR3 protein. The sample lists some 960,000 distinct CDR3 sequences; roughly 18% were seen once. In germline, CDR1 is ENHRY, CDR2 SYGVKD. The CDR3 is 12 amino acids. The trim removed 10 bases at V and 9 bases at J, leaving 9 bases unmatched. The chain has TRBV10-3 and TRBJ1-5, with 7 bases identical to TRBD1. The clonotype comes from a human donor who was either an allogeneic HSCT recipient or a stem cell or donor lymphocyte infusion donor (not recorded which). It is not recorded whose cells these are; they may come from a transplant donor. The sample comprised blood, either unsorted or a sorted T cell fraction (not recorded which). Here the CDR3 reads CATRTGKGPQHF. CDR3 nucleotide sequence: TGTGCCACCAGGACAGGCAAAGGGCCCCAGCATTTT.